This entry lists 24 T cell receptor beta chains sequenced from one sample in a study of post-analysis software for immune sequencing data. Their cognate antigens are unknown. Whole-study results and caveats: Relative to controls, patients had several TRBV segments at higher frequency, with TRBV5-6, TRBV5-1 and TRBV20-1 among these.

Each TCR beta cDNA library carried unique molecular identifiers. Each CDR3 protein gets one entry after TCRdb re-called the PCR reads with MiXCR. This sample yields some 690,000 distinct CDR3 sequences, of which roughly 27% are seen a single time; roughly 0.54% belongs to the top ten. The material sequenced was blood. The receptors come from a girl under 18 with multiple sclerosis.

The chain carries TRBV5-1 and TRBJ2-1; 8 nucleotides agree with TRBD1. CDR1 SGHRS and CDR2 YFSETQ come from the germline V gene. The CDR3 runs 16 residues. After removal of 1 base from V and 10 bases from J, the junction contained 13 bases not matched to a gene. As DNA, the CDR3 is TGCGCCAGCAGCTTGTATATTGGACAGGGAGAGCGGGAGCAGTTCTTC. Translated, it gives CASSLYIGQGEREQFF. Looking up the rest from reference TRBV5-1 and TRBJ2-1 gives the full variable domain: KAGVTQTPRYLIKTRGQQVTLSCSPISGHRSVSWYQQTPGQGLQFLFEYFSETQRNKGNFPGRFSGRQFSNSRSEMNVSTLELGDSALYLCASSLYIGQGEREQFFGPGTRLTVL.

This clonotype showed up just a few times. The CDR3 region is CSVPRLAGGDEQFF. The CDR3 nucleotides are TGCAGCGTCCCCCGACTAGCGGGAGGGGATGAGCAGTTCTTC. The chain recombines TRBV29-1 with TRBJ2-1, with 14 bases aligning to TRBD2. The CDR3 runs to 14 residues. The germline gives CDR1 SQVTM, CDR2 ANQGSEA. J was trimmed by 8 bases and V by 6 bases; bases with no gene match: 6.

This clonotype was detected a few times. The rearrangement joins TRBV20-1 to TRBJ2-1, with TRBD1 matching over 8 bases. Per the germline V gene, CDR1 is DFQATT and CDR2 is SNEGSKA (reference sequence). V lost 6 bases to trimming and J lost 12 bases; unmatched junction nucleotides: 7. The CDR3 has 11 residues. CDR3 nucleotide sequence: TGCAGTGCAGCAGGGGGCAGGGGGCAGTTCTTC. As protein: CSAAGGRGQFF.

This chain links TRBV29-1 with TRBJ2-3, with 12 bases identical to TRBD1. The CDR3 extends over 19 amino acids. The germline CDR1 and CDR2 sequences are SQVTM and ANQGSEA. V gave up 6 bases and J gave up 0 bases; unmatched junction bases: 16. As DNA, the CDR3 is TGCAGCGTCTTCCGGGACAGGGGGCGCCGAAGAACTAGCACAGATACGCAGTATTTT. Its translation is CSVFRDRGRRRTSTDTQYF.

The CDR3 DNA reads as TGCGCCAGCAGCTTGCGCGGACAGGGGTCTGATGAGCAGTACTTC. The encoded protein is CASSLRGQGSDEQYF. The rearrangement links TRBV5-1 to TRBJ2-5; 9 bases are shared with TRBD1. This CDR3 has 15 amino acids. From germline, CDR1 is SGHRS and CDR2 YFSETQ. Germline trimming cut 1 base from V and 11 bases from J; bases unmatched to any gene: 12.

This rearrangement joins TRBV4-1 to TRBJ1-2; D is ambiguous. CDR3 length: 16 residues. In germline, CDR1 is MGHRA, CDR2 YSYEKL. V lost 0 bases to trimming and J lost 7 bases, with 18 bases between them. CDR3 sequence reads: CASSQEVGRWALGYTF. The CDR3 DNA reads TGCGCCAGCAGCCAAGAAGTGGGCAGGTGGGCCCTTGGCTACACCTTC.

This chain joins TRBV14 and TRBJ2-3, with D perhaps TRBD2 (5 bases). The germline V gene has CDR1 SGHDN and CDR2 FVKESK. The CDR3 sequence is 16 residues long. Between the trimmed V and J ends, which lost 4 bases and 0 bases, there was a span of 14 bases. The CDR3, as DNA: TGTGCCAGCAGCCGTAATCGGGGTGTGAGCACAGATACGCAGTATTTT. Amino acid sequence: CASSRNRGVSTDTQYF.

CDR3 sequence reads: CASSLRTGDSYNEQFF. The DNA of the CDR3 is TGTGCCAGCAGCTTACGGACAGGGGACTCCTACAATGAGCAGTTCTTC. The rearrangement links TRBV11-2 to TRBJ2-1; 9 bases line up with TRBD1. J lost 0 bases, V lost 2 bases, and 2 bases had no gene match. Germline values: CDR1 SGHAT, CDR2 FQNNGV. This CDR3 is built from 16 residues.

This clonotype has only a few counts. The chain couples TRBV6-6 to TRBJ1-6; 9 positions match TRBD1. Germline loops: CDR1 MNHNY, CDR2 SVGAGI (reference sequence). CDR3 length: 16 residues. Trimming cost V 0 bases and J 10 bases; bases outside gene matches: 7. The CDR3 sequence: CASSYSGDRVGSPLHF. The DNA for the CDR3 is TGTGCCAGCAGTTACTCGGGGGACAGGGTCGGCTCACCCCTCCACTTT.

The rearrangement joins TRBV5-1 to TRBJ2-1; 11 nucleotides align to TRBD2. The CDR3 length is 15 residues. Germline lookup yields CDR1 SGHRS and CDR2 YFSETQ. After removal of 5 bases from V and 5 bases from J, the junction contained 6 bases not matched to a gene. The CDR3: CASSSGGAPNNEQFF. As DNA, the CDR3 is TGCGCCAGCAGTAGCGGGGGGGCTCCTAACAATGAGCAGTTCTTC. The full variable domain, with the rest looked up from reference TRBV5-1 and TRBJ2-1, is KAGVTQTPRYLIKTRGQQVTLSCSPISGHRSVSWYQQTPGQGLQFLFEYFSETQRNKGNFPGRFSGRQFSNSRSEMNVSTLELGDSALYLCASSSGGAPNNEQFFGPGTRLTVL.

The V call is TRBV20-1, the J call TRBJ2-4, with a possible D match to TRBD2 (6 bases). V was pared by 3 bases and J by 9 bases, with 12 bases between. The CDR3 is 12 residues long. The germline V gene encodes CDR1 DFQATT and CDR2 SNEGSKA (reference sequence). Here the CDR3 reads CSASMTRGIQYF. CDR3 DNA: TGCAGTGCTAGTATGACTAGGGGCATTCAGTACTTC.

V is TRBV7-8 and J is TRBJ1-1; D gene ambiguous. The V and J ends lost 1 base and 0 bases respectively, with 6 bases between them. This CDR3 is 14 amino acids long. Germline V gives CDR1 SGHVS, CDR2 FQNEAQ. The CDR3 DNA follows: TGTGCCAGCAGCTTAGTCTCATTGAACACTGAAGCTTTCTTT. It is translated as CASSLVSLNTEAFF.

The chain carries TRBV12-5 and TRBJ2-5; 16 nucleotides match TRBD2. V dropped 4 bases and J dropped 5; count of bases not matched to a gene: 7. Germline V lookup: CDR1 LGHNT, CDR2 FRNRAP. CDR3 length equals 17 residues. CDR3 nucleotide sequence: TGTGCTAGTGGTTCAGGGACTAGCGGGGGGGCCAGTGAGACCCAGTACTTC. Its protein is CASGSGTSGGASETQYF.

The CDR3 sequence: CASTRDWESDIQYF. The CDR3 coding sequence is TGTGCCAGCACCCGGGACTGGGAATCTGACATTCAGTACTTC. The chain carries TRBV6-5 and TRBJ2-4; D may be TRBD2 (6 bases). V lost 7 bases and J lost 8, with 18 bases in between. Germline CDR1 is MNHEY and CDR2 is SVGAGI. The CDR3 contains 14 residues.

This clonotype turned up a few times. The chain joins TRBV20-1 to TRBJ2-5; no firm D call. The CDR3 spans 16 residues. The V end was cut by 1 base, the J end by 8 bases, with 23 bases between. Germline CDR1 is DFQATT and CDR2 is SNEGSKA (reference sequence). The CDR3 nucleotides are TGCAGTGCTAGAGGGGCAACGACCCTTGATATAATAACCCAGTACTTC. Encoded protein: CSARGATTLDIITQYF.

In its sample, this clonotype was seen once. One end of the junction does not line up with germline, which may come from a read error. The chain carries TRBV20-1 and TRBJ2-5; TRBD2 might be the D (5 bases). Per germline, CDR1 DFQATT and CDR2 SNEGSKA (reference sequence). This CDR3 has 13 residues. The DNA of the CDR3 is TGCAGTACTAGAGTAGTGGTTGGCGAGACCCAGTACTTC. This gives the protein CSTRVVVGETQYF.

This clonotype was observed many times. The chain uses TRBV12-3 or TRBV12-4 and TRBJ1-5; possible D gene TRBD1, 6 bases. CDR3 length: 15 amino acids. Trimming stripped 5 bases from V and 7 bases from J, with 18 bases between. CDR3 loop: CASSLSAGAGQPQHF. The CDR3 coding sequence is TGTGCCAGCAGTCTTAGCGCGGGGGCAGGCCAGCCCCAGCATTTT.

The chain recombines TRBV20-1 with TRBJ2-5; no definite D call. Trimming removed 3 bases from V and 4 bases from J, with 12 bases in between. The CDR3 length is 13 residues. Germline loops: CDR1 DFQATT, CDR2 SNEGSKA (reference sequence). The CDR3 bases are TGCAGTGCTAGTCTAACAGTACCAGAGACCCAGTACTTC. It codes for CSASLTVPETQYF.

This chain links TRBV11-2 with TRBJ2-7; D may be TRBD2 (6 bases). This CDR3 has 11 amino acids. Germline-derived CDR1 and CDR2 are SGHAT and FQNNGV. V lost 6 bases to trimming and J lost 5 bases, with 8 bases between them. CDR3 loop: CASSSGHEQYF. The CDR3 coding sequence is TGTGCCAGCAGTAGCGGACACGAGCAGTACTTC.

This clonotype turned up a few times. The chain carries TRBV20-1 and TRBJ2-5, with 7 bases matching TRBD1. V lost 6 bases, J lost 0 bases, and 10 bases stayed unmatched. The germline gives CDR1 DFQATT, CDR2 SNEGSKA (reference sequence). The CDR3 loop spans 15 amino acids. The CDR3 DNA sequence: TGCAGTGCCAGCCCAGCCGACAGGGACCAAGAGACCCAGTACTTC. Translating gives CSASPADRDQETQYF.

The V gene is TRBV7-2, the J gene TRBJ1-5, with D possibly TRBD1 on 6 matching bases. Trimming left V 3 bases short and J 0 bases short, with 21 bases between. In germline, CDR1 is SGHTA, CDR2 FQGNSA. The CDR3 extends over 19 amino acids. CDR3 bases: TGTGCCAGCAGCTTTCCCGAGGGGGGAGGGATCTATAGCAATCAGCCCCAGCATTTT. This encodes CASSFPEGGGIYSNQPQHF.

This clonotype showed up just a few times. The genes are TRBV29-1 and TRBJ2-7; TRBD1 matches at 9 bases. The CDR3 has 12 residues. V trimming: 7 bases; J trimming: 3 bases; junction bases outside the gene matches: 4. The germline CDR1 and CDR2 sequences are SQVTM and ANQGSEA. The CDR3 loop is CSAGQGYYEQYF. The CDR3, as DNA: TGCAGCGCGGGACAGGGATACTACGAGCAGTACTTC.

The V and J genes are TRBV20-1 and TRBJ1-5, with D possibly matching TRBD1 (6 bases). In germline, CDR1 is DFQATT, CDR2 SNEGSKA (reference sequence). The CDR3 consists of 13 residues. Trimming removed 3 bases from V and 6 bases from J, with 12 bases in between. CDR3 amino acids: CSARGRGRQPQHF. The DNA of the CDR3 is TGCAGTGCTAGGGGGCGGGGGCGTCAGCCCCAGCATTTT.

The gene calls are TRBV5-6 and TRBJ2-5, with D perhaps matching TRBD1 or TRBD2 (5 bases each). The germline CDR1 and CDR2 sequences are SGHDT and YYEEEE. Between the trimmed V and J ends, which lost 5 bases and 7 bases, there was a span of 18 bases. This CDR3 has 14 residues. The CDR3 coding sequence is TGTGCCAGCAGTCTCGGGACCTTCGGAGGGACCCAGTACTTC. Protein: CASSLGTFGGTQYF.